Listed here is a single T cell receptor (beta chain). The data were taken from a study of T cells in Graves' hyperthyroidism and ophthalmopathy. Germline V CDR1 and CDR2: MNHEY, SVGAGI. Trimming cost V 2 bases and J 8 bases, with 10 bases left between them. This CDR3 has 14 residues. Using RNA transcripts as the source, TCR beta CDR3 regions were amplified. The HTBI primer set was used in a first-round RT-PCR of the TCR CDR3. MiXCR, run by TCRdb on the multiplex PCR reads, gives a single entry per CDR3 protein. This sample has roughly 130,000 distinct CDR3 sequences, with around 20% found just once. This receptor was taken from a woman in her forties or fifties with Graves' hyperthyroidism that later progressed to Graves' ophthalmopathy. V is TRBV6-5 and J is TRBJ1-6; D gene unclear. The sequenced material came from blood. The CDR3 region has the DNA TGTGCCAGCAGTTACGAGGGTCTGGATTCACCCCTCCACTTT. Its translation: CASSYEGLDSPLHF.